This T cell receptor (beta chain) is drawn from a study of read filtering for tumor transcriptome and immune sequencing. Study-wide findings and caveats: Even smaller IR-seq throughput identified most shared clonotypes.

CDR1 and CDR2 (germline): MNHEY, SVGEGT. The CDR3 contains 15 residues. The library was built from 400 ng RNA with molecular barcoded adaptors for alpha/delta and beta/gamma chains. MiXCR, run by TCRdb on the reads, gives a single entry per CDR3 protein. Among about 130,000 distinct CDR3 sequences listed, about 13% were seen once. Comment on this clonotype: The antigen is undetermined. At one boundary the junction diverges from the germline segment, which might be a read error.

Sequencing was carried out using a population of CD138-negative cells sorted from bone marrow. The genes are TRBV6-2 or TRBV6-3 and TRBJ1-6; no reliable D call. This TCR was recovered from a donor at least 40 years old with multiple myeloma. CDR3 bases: TGTGCCAGCCGAGACCGGGCCCGCGGGAATTCGCCCCTCCACTTT. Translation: CASRDRARGNSPLHF.